This T cell receptor (beta chain) was sequenced in a study of blood T cell repertoires in COVID-19. The repertoire was sequenced with immunoSEQ multiplex PCR; TCRdb's copy has only in-frame clones and lacks some. This sample carries 300,000 or so clones, roughly nine tenths of them seen once, and the ten largest clones take around 2.5%. The CDR3 has 11 amino acids. Trimming cost V 6 bases and J 4 bases, with 6 bases left between them. The germline gives CDR1 MDHEN, CDR2 SYDVKM. This TCR was recovered from a man aged 60-69 years who had recovered from COVID-19. The chain couples TRBV28 to TRBJ1-2; TRBD1 is a possible D gene (5 bases). Sequencing was done on a sample of PBMCs or T cells enriched from blood (not recorded which). The chain's CDR3 is CASRTVYGYTF. DNA for the CDR3: TGTGCCAGCAGGACAGTCTATGGCTACACCTTC.